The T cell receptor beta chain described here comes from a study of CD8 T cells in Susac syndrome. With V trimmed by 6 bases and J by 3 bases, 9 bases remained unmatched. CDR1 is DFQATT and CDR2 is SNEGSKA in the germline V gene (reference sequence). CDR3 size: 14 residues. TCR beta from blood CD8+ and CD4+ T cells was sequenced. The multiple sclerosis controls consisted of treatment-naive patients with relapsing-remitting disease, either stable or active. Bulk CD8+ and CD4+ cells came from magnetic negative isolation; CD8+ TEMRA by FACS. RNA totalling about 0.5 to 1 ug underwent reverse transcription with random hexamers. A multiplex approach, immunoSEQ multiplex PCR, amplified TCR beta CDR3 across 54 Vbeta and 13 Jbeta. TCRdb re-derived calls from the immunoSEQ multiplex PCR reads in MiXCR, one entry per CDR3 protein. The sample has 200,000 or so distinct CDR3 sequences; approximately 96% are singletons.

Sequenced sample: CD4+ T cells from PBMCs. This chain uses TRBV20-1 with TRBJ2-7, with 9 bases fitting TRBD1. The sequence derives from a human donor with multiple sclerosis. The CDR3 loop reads CSASTGTGSYEQYF. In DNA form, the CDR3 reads TGCAGTGCGTCAACCGGGACAGGGAGCTACGAGCAGTACTTC.